The 24 T cell receptor beta chains listed next were all sequenced from one sample in a study of breast tumors, draining lymph nodes, adjacent tissues (dated by TCRdb to 2016 to 2017). Library preparation employed multiplex PCR. The listed sequencing device is Illumina HiSeq 2000. TCRdb ran its own pipeline on the public reads, namely fastp trimming at Q25 and MiXCR clone calling, and kept in-frame beta chains. Duplicate CDR3 protein sequences are folded into a single record with the most common DNA and genes. The sample table contains about 19,000 distinct CDR3 sequences; only one count was recorded for about 40% of them. Together, the top ten hold about 20% of the sample. Sequenced input: breast tumor tissue. The receptors shown here come from a female donor with breast cancer. Some clones in this sample may be carry-over from other donors' samples.

This clonotype showed up many times. The chain joins TRBV5-6 to TRBJ2-7; maybe TRBD2 (6 bases). V gave up 0 bases and J gave up 1 base, with 11 bases separating them. The germline V gene has CDR1 SGHDT and CDR2 YYEEEE. The CDR3 runs 15 residues. The CDR3 region has the DNA TGTGCCAGCAGCTTGGAACTAGCCATGTCCTACGAGCAGTACTTC. This gives the protein CASSLELAMSYEQYF.

The table lists this clonotype with many counts. This chain joins TRBV20-1 and TRBJ2-7, with TRBD2 identical over 7 bases. This CDR3 spans 14 amino acids. Germline V lookup: CDR1 DFQATT, CDR2 SNEGSKA (reference sequence). Trimming at V came to 1 base and at J to 6 bases, leaving 9 bases not matched to a gene. The DNA of the CDR3 is TGCAGTGCTAGAGCGGGAGGAATTGACTCCGAGCAGTACTTC. This gives the protein CSARAGGIDSEQYF.

This clonotype was seen more than once but under ten times. The chain carries TRBV7-9 and TRBJ2-7; D remains ambiguous. Trimming removed 4 bases from V and 4 bases from J, with 11 bases in between. Germline V gene lookup returns CDR1 SEHNR and CDR2 FQNEAQ (reference sequence). The CDR3 runs to 13 residues. The CDR3, as DNA: TGTGCCAGCAGCTATGGGAAGGGATACGAGCAGTACTTC. Its translation: CASSYGKGYEQYF.

This clonotype came up once. At one of its ends the junction is not consistent with the germline gene, which may arise from a read error. The rearrangement uses TRBV29-1 and TRBJ2-1; no reliable D call. Germline lookup yields CDR1 SQVTM and CDR2 ANQGSEA. There are 12 residues in the CDR3. Written as DNA, the CDR3 is TGCAGCGCTAAACTGGTAGAAAATGAGCAGCTCTTC. Translated: CSAKLVENEQLF.

The chain joins TRBV10-3 to TRBJ2-1; possibly TRBD2 for D (7 bases). The V end lost 0 bases, the J end lost 6 bases, and 15 bases lay between the germline ends. The CDR3 contains 16 residues. Per germline, CDR1 ENHRY and CDR2 SYGVKD. The CDR3 sequence: CAISESMAGAFNEQFF. The CDR3, as DNA: TGTGCCATCAGTGAGTCGATGGCGGGGGCTTTCAATGAGCAGTTCTTC.

As to this clonotype: Compared with germline, one end of the junction differs, possibly owing to a read error. The chain links TRBV20-1 to TRBJ2-1; 7 nucleotides agree with TRBD2. The CDR3 covers 14 residues. The germline V gene encodes CDR1 DFQATT and CDR2 SNEGSKA (reference sequence). The CDR3 bases are TGCAGTGCTTACAAACGGGAGGACTACACTGAGCAGTTCTTC. This codes for CSAYKREDYTEQFF.

This sequence joins TRBV7-9 and TRBJ2-7; possibly TRBD2 for D (5 bases). Trimming shortened V by 3 bases and J by 2 bases, and 8 bases separated the two germline ends. Germline V lookup: CDR1 SEHNR, CDR2 FQNEAQ (reference sequence). CDR3 length equals 13 residues. CDR3 in DNA: TGTGCCAGCAGCTTTATCGGGGCCTACGAGCAGTACTTC. Protein: CASSFIGAYEQYF.

This clonotype has ten or more counts. The J gene is TRBJ1-5, the V gene TRBV11-2; D is ambiguous. Deletions cut 5 bases from V and 7 bases from J, with 12 bases between. The CDR3 covers 13 residues. The V gene's germline CDR1 is SGHAT and CDR2 FQNNGV. The CDR3 nucleotides read TGTGCCAGCAGCCTACGACCGGGGCAGCCCCAGCATTTT. This translates into CASSLRPGQPQHF.

Notes on this clonotype: The missing conserved phenylalanine or tryptophan at the end of this CDR3 makes a read error likely. The limits of the CDR3 on the DNA are not certain, so only TCRdb's listed CDR3 is given. The chain recombines TRBV7-9 with TRBJ1-3; TRBD1, as called in the table, went unchecked against the DNA. Germline CDR1 is SEHNR and CDR2 is FQNEAQ (reference sequence). From its first to its last residue, the CDR3 has 13 amino acids. CDR3 in amino acids: CASIGHSEKHIYL.

The genes are TRBV29-1 and TRBJ2-7; the D gene is possibly TRBD2 (5 bases). This CDR3 comprises 11 residues. Per germline, CDR1 SQVTM and CDR2 ANQGSEA. The V end lost 7 bases, the J end lost 3 bases, and 10 bases lay between the germline ends. The CDR3 reads CSALRDYEQYF. CDR3 nucleotide sequence: TGCAGCGCCCTCCGGGACTACGAGCAGTACTTC.

This clonotype has ten or more counts. The chain combines TRBV19 with TRBJ2-1; 7 nucleotides line up with TRBD2. The CDR3 runs to 14 residues. The germline V gene has CDR1 LNHDA and CDR2 SQIVND (reference sequence). The V gene end was trimmed by 7 bases and the J gene end by 6 bases; junction bases not matched to a gene: 9. CDR3 residues: CASMNAGAANEQFF. The CDR3 DNA reads TGTGCCAGTATGAACGCGGGAGCAGCCAATGAGCAGTTCTTC.

Ten or more counts support this clonotype. V is TRBV12-3 or TRBV12-4 and J is TRBJ2-2; 12 bases fit TRBD1. CDR3 length: 20 residues. V lost 6 bases, J lost 2 bases, and 16 bases stayed unmatched. The CDR3, as DNA: TGTGCCAGCAGCCCAGAGGGGACAGGGGGCGGGATAGCCAACACCGGGGAGCTGTTTTTT. Protein product: CASSPEGTGGGIANTGELFF.

This clonotype occurred a few times. The chain couples TRBV4-1 to TRBJ1-1, with 9 bases lining up with TRBD1. The CDR3 covers 15 residues. V was clipped by 2 bases and J by 5 bases; unmatched bases: 6. Germline-derived CDR1 and CDR2 are MGHRA and YSYEKL. CDR3 nucleotide sequence: TGCGCCAGCAGCCAAACAGGGGGCGCGGGGACTGAAGCTTTCTTT. Residues: CASSQTGGAGTEAFF.

This clonotype was seen a single time. This sequence joins TRBV7-9 and TRBJ2-3; 13 bases are shared with TRBD2. Germline V CDR1 and CDR2: SEHNR, FQNEAQ (reference sequence). This CDR3 is 20 amino acids long. J lost 0 bases, V lost 6 bases, and 15 bases had no gene match. The CDR3 coding sequence is TGTGCCAGCAGTCCAGGCCGACTAGCGGGAGGAGGCCTTAGCACAGATACGCAGTATTTT. Translated: CASSPGRLAGGGLSTDTQYF.

This clonotype was counted between two and nine times. The chain is built from TRBV20-1 and TRBJ2-7, with D possibly TRBD2 on 6 matching bases. Germline V CDR1 and CDR2: DFQATT, SNEGSKA (reference sequence). This CDR3 has 15 amino acids. Trimming took 4 bases from V and 1 from J, leaving 17 bases between them. The CDR3 here is CSATDPGVLSYEQYF. The CDR3 bases are TGCAGTGCTACAGATCCGGGAGTACTTTCCTACGAGCAGTACTTC.

The chain couples TRBV20-1 to TRBJ2-1; possibly TRBD2 for D (6 bases). V was clipped by 0 bases and J by 2 bases, with 17 bases between them. The CDR3 runs 17 residues. The germline CDR1 and CDR2 sequences are DFQATT and SNEGSKA (reference sequence). The DNA of the CDR3 is TGCAGTGCTAGAGATTACCAGGGAGGCGTTACCTACAATGAGCAGTTCTTC. Translated, it gives CSARDYQGGVTYNEQFF.

This clonotype was seen more than once but under ten times. The chain carries TRBV6-4 and TRBJ2-2; D is undetermined. V was cut by 5 bases and J by 3 bases, with 7 bases left in between. This CDR3 comprises 13 residues. The V gene's germline CDR1 is MRHNA and CDR2 SNTAGT. The CDR3 is CASSPQDTGELFF. CDR3 bases: TGTGCCAGCAGTCCCCAGGACACCGGGGAGCTGTTTTTT.

A note on this clonotype: Mismatch with germline at one junction end may stem from a read error. The V and J genes are TRBV9 and TRBJ2-2, with D possibly being TRBD1 (6 bases). The CDR3 has 17 amino acids. Germline V gene lookup returns CDR1 SGDLS and CDR2 YYNGEE. For the CDR3, the DNA is TGTGCCAGCAGCGTACGACTCCACACAGGGAACACCGCGGAGCTGTTTTTT. Its translation is CASSVRLHTGNTAELFF.

The chain joins TRBV19 to TRBJ1-4; TRBD1 matches 7 bases. Germline V gene lookup returns CDR1 LNHDA and CDR2 SQIVND (reference sequence). This CDR3 spans 15 amino acids. V was pared by 3 bases and J by 2 bases, with 3 bases of the junction left unmatched. CDR3: CASSILGQTNEKLFF. CDR3 bases: TGTGCCAGTAGTATTTTGGGACAGACTAATGAAAAACTGTTTTTT.

Many counts were recorded for this clonotype. One end of the junction fails to match germline, which may point to a read error. Here the CDR3 DNA reads TGTGCCAGCAGCCAAGGGTTGAGTAGGACCCAGTATTTC. It encodes CASSQGLSRTQYF. This rearrangement joins TRBV14 to TRBJ2-5, with D hard to call. Germline V CDR1 and CDR2: SGHDN, FVKESK. CDR3 length: 13 residues.

This clonotype was counted a few times. The chain links TRBV7-8 to TRBJ2-5; D call uncertain. Germline CDR1 and CDR2: SGHVS and FQNEAQ. The germline V and J ends were trimmed by 0 bases and 1 base, with 9 bases remaining between them. The CDR3 runs to 15 residues. As DNA, the CDR3 is TGTGCCAGCAGCTTAGCAGGTACCGGCCAAGAGACCCAGTACTTC. Its translation: CASSLAGTGQETQYF.

This clonotype was recorded many times. J is TRBJ2-7 and V is TRBV2; 7 bases agree with TRBD2. Germline V gene lookup returns CDR1 SNHLY and CDR2 FYNNEI. V shed 8 bases and J 0 bases; nucleotides not matched to a gene: 16. CDR3 length: 17 residues. CDR3 protein: CASFLASGSPISYEQYF. CDR3 in DNA: TGTGCCAGCTTTCTCGCTAGCGGAAGCCCGATCTCCTACGAGCAGTACTTC.

This clonotype has at least ten counts. The V and J genes are TRBV2 and TRBJ2-6, with D unclear. This CDR3 contains 15 residues. The V gene lost 6 bases and the J gene lost 0 bases, with 9 bases spanning the gap. Germline V gene lookup returns CDR1 SNHLY and CDR2 FYNNEI. DNA for the CDR3: TGTGCCAGCAGGACACAGAGCTCTGGGGCCAACGTCCTGACTTTC. Translated: CASRTQSSGANVLTF.

Concerning this clonotype: The limits of the CDR3 on the DNA are not certain, so only TCRdb's listed CDR3 is given. The rearrangement links TRBV9 to TRBJ2-2; the D call in the table, TRBD1, was not verified against the DNA. The CDR3 has 19 amino acids, counting both end residues. Germline CDR1 is SGDLS and CDR2 is YYNGEE. This CDR3 is CASSVTGVVLTFGAGELFF.